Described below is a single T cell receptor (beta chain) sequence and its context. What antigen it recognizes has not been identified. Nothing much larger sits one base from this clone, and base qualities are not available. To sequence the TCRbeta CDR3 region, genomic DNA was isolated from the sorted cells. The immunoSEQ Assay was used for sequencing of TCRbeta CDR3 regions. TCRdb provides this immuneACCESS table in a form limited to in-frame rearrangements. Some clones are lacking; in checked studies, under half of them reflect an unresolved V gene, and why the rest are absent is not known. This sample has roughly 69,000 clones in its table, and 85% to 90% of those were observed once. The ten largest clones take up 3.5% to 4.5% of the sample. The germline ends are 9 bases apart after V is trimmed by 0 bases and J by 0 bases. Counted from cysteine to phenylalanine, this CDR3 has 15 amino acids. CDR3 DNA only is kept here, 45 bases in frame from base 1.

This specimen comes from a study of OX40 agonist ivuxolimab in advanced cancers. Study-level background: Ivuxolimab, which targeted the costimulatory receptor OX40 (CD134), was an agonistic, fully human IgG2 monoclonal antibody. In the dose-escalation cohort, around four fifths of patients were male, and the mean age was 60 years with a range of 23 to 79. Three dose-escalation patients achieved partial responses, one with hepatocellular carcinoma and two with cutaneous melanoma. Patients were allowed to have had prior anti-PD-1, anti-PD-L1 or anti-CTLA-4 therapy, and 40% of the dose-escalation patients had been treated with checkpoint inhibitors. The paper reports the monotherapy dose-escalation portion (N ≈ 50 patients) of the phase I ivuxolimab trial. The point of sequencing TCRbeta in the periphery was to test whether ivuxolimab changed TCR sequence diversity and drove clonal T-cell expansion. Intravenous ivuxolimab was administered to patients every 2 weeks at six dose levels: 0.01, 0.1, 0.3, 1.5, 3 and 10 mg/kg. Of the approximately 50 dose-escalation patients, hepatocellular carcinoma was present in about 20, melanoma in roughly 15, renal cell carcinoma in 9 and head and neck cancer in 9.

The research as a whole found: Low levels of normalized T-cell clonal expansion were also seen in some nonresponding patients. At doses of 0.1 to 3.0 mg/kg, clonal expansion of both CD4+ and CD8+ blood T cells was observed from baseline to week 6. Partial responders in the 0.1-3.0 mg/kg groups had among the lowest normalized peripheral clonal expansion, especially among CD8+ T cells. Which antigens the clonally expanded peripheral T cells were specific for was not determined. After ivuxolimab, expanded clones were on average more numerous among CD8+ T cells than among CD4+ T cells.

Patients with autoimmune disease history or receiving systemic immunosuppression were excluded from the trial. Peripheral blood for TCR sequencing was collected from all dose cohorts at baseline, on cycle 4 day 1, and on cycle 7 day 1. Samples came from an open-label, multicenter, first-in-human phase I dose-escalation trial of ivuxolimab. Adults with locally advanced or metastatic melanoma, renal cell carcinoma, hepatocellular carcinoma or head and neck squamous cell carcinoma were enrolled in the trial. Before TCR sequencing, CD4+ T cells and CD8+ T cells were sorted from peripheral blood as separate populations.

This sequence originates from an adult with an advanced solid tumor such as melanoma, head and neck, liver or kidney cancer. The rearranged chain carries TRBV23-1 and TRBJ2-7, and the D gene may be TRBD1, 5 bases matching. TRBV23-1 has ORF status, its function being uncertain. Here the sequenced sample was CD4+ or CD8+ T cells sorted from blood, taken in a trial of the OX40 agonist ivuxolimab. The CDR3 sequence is CASSQSTRDSYEQYF. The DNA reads TGCGCCAGCAGTCAATCGACCAGGGACTCCTACGAGCAGTACTTC.